This T cell receptor (beta chain) is from a study of CD8 T cells in Susac syndrome. Roughly 0.45 to 1 ug RNA was reverse transcribed with random hexamers. Amplification of TCR beta CDR3 by immunoSEQ multiplex PCR spanned 54 Vbeta and 13 Jbeta. TCRdb used MiXCR to reprocess the immunoSEQ multiplex PCR reads, holding one entry per CDR3 protein. Of about 300,000 distinct CDR3 sequences in the sample, 75% to 90% were seen once. A remark on this clonotype: Antigen specificity is unknown.

Germline V gene lookup returns CDR1 MNHEY and CDR2 SVGEGT. V gave up 3 bases and J gave up 3 bases; unmatched junction bases: 14. CDR3 length: 17 amino acids. CD8+ and CD4+ blood T cells underwent TCR beta sequencing. Bulk CD8+ and CD4+ cells came from magnetic negative isolation; CD8+ TEMRA by FACS. Overall study findings and caveats: Acknowledgment was made by the study that its TCR sequencing and HLA analysis involved a relatively small number of individuals.

This receptor was taken from a human donor with multiple sclerosis. This chain uses TRBV6-2 or TRBV6-3 with TRBJ2-7, with TRBD2 matching over 7 bases. Sequences were obtained from CD8+ T cells from PBMCs. The CDR3 region has the DNA TGTGCCAGCAGTTATCAGGCGGGAGTCACCTTGAGCTACGAGCAGTACTTC. Its translation: CASSYQAGVTLSYEQYF.